This TCR beta chain appears in the sequencing data of a study of cytomegalovirus exposure and HLA in healthy donors. Study-wide results and limits: From TCR beta sequences, most subjects' HLA-A and HLA-B alleles were reportedly predicted accurately.

From germline, CDR1 is LNHDA and CDR2 SQIVND (reference sequence). V shed 6 bases and J shed 0 bases, with 12 bases lying between them. The length of the CDR3 is 15 residues. On this clone: Its cognate antigen is unknown.

Primers: 60 Vbeta forward and 13 Jbeta reverse. Authors' data handling: Approximately 11 million of tens of millions of unique TCR beta chains were shared, per a later count. Repertoires were generated with immunoSEQ multiplex PCR, while TCRdb's copy carries only in-frame clones and drops some. The V and J calls and clone size were taken over from that table, and D and trimming were inferred from the DNA. The sample includes about 120,000 clones, around 78% of them seen just once. As for the donors, each was a healthy bone marrow donor. Sampled while nominally healthy, donors likely had unrecorded immune exposures.

The source of this sequence is a woman in her twenties or thirties in good health and CMV-seropositive. The rearrangement joins TRBV19 to TRBJ1-3, with D maybe TRBD1 (6 bases). The sample taken for sequencing was PBMCs. Written as DNA, the CDR3 is TGTGCCAGTAGGGACAGACCCAGCTCTGGAAACACCATATATTTT. This encodes CASRDRPSSGNTIYF.